This record looks at one TCR beta chain sequence and its context. Its antigen is not known. Trimming removed 8 bases from V and 3 bases from J; junction bases left unmatched: 9. Germline CDR1 and CDR2: SEHNR and FQNEAQ (reference sequence). The CDR3 runs 14 residues. The sample comes from a study of T cell responses to AZD1222 COVID-19 vaccine. The overall study: Pooled in the analysis were second doses at about 4 or about 12 weeks. Overall study results and limits: Within unmutated variant regions lay the reported targets of nearly half of spike-specific TCRs.

Repertoires were generated with immunoSEQ multiplex PCR, while TCRdb's copy carries only in-frame clones and drops some. This sample carries approximately 88,000 clones, 92% of them seen once, and the ten largest clones take around 5.2%. The V call is TRBV7-9, the J call TRBJ1-2, with 7 nucleotides matching TRBD1. This specimen consisted of peripheral blood, obtained on day 0 of AZD1222 vaccination. This TCR was sampled from an adult in good health. The CDR3 protein is CASPKGGTDYGYTF. For the CDR3, the DNA is TGTGCCAGCCCTAAGGGGGGGACAGACTATGGCTACACCTTC.